The following is a TCR beta chain sequence with its context. Its antigen is unknown. Amplified TCR beta CDR3 regions derived from RNA transcripts. Researchers ran a first-round RT-PCR on the TCR CDR3 using the HTBI primer set. TCRdb re-derived calls from the multiplex PCR reads in MiXCR, one entry per CDR3 protein. The table includes fewer than 400,000 distinct CDR3 sequences, 16% detected once. This sample stems from a study of T cells in Graves' hyperthyroidism and ophthalmopathy. This CDR3 is built from 17 residues. Looked up from germline, CDR1 is SEHNR and CDR2 is FQNEAQ (reference sequence). V lost 5 bases to trimming and J lost 3 bases; unmatched junction nucleotides: 12. General study findings and limits: In validation, the model predicted ophthalmopathy. These predictions came a median approximately six months before onset.

The J gene is TRBJ2-2, the V gene TRBV7-9, with TRBD1 matching over 7 bases. The sample was blood. The receptor comes from a young man with Graves' hyperthyroidism. The CDR3 sequence is CASSRGPQGMDTGELFF. CDR3 bases: TGTGCCAGCAGCCGAGGCCCACAGGGGATGGACACCGGGGAGCTGTTTTTT.